Listed below are T cell receptor beta chains from one sample, sequenced in a study of blood T cell repertoires in COVID-19. Produced via immunoSEQ multiplex PCR; TCRdb's table is partial and in-frame only. The table has around 220,000 clones, approximately 84% seen once; the top ten hold 1.9%. The sequenced material came from peripheral blood. These receptors all come from a man in his forties or fifties with active or convalescent COVID-19. The CDR3 runs from the conserved cysteine through the conserved F or W. D genes are given only for firm matches. Clone size appears in some rows only: once, few, many, or a class for an expanded clone.

V	size	D	J	CDR3	DNA
TRBV3-1/TRBV3-2	once	TRBD2	TRBJ2-7	CASSLSGSSYEQYF	TGTGCCAGCAGCCTGAGCGGGAGCTCCTACGAGCAGTACTTC
TRBV5-5	-	-	TRBJ1-4	CASSHAQGELFF	TGTGCCAGCAGCCATGCCCAGGGTGAACTGTTTTTT
TRBV5-1	few	-	TRBJ2-5	CASSLTSPGETQYF	TGCGCCAGCAGCTTGACTAGCCCAGGGGAGACCCAGTACTTC
TRBV5-1	-	-	TRBJ1-4	CASSPAVHNEKLFF	TGCGCCAGCAGCCCCGCGGTCCATAATGAAAAACTGTTTTTT
TRBV30	-	TRBD1	TRBJ1-4	CAWSQNRGIGEKLFF	TGTGCCTGGAGCCAAAACAGGGGGATTGGGGAAAAACTGTTTTTT
TRBV6-5	few	-	TRBJ1-1	CASSPQLQNTEAFF	TGTGCCAGCAGTCCTCAGTTGCAGAACACTGAAGCTTTCTTT
TRBV7-9	-	-	TRBJ1-2	CASSLEGHSSYGYTF	TGTGCCAGCAGCTTAGAGGGACACTCTAGCTATGGCTACACCTTC
TRBV19	-	TRBD1	TRBJ2-7	CASSLSRDRGTYEQYF	TGTGCCAGTAGTCTATCCCGGGACAGGGGAACCTACGAGCAGTACTTC
TRBV25-1	-	TRBD2	TRBJ2-1	CASSDPLGRGDNEQFF	TGTGCCAGCAGTGACCCCCTTGGGCGGGGGGACAATGAGCAGTTCTTC
TRBV3-1/TRBV3-2	many	-	TRBJ1-1	CASRSPGRVAFF	TGTGCCAGCCGATCCCCTGGGCGGGTAGCTTTCTTT
TRBV5-1	-	-	TRBJ1-4	CASRSGDWANEKLFF	TGCGCCAGCAGGTCGGGGGATTGGGCTAATGAAAAACTGTTTTTT
TRBV19	-	TRBD1	TRBJ1-5	CASSLGTGNNQPQHF	TGTGCCAGTAGTCTAGGGACAGGGAACAATCAGCCCCAGCATTTT
TRBV19	once	TRBD1	TRBJ2-3	CASSIGQGVTDTQYF	TGTGCCAGTAGTATCGGGCAGGGGGTCACAGATACGCAGTATTTT
TRBV7-9	once	-	TRBJ2-7	CASSSQGRAGEQYF	TGTGCCAGCAGCTCCCAGGGGCGCGCGGGCGAGCAGTACTTC
TRBV5-6	once	TRBD1	TRBJ1-5	CASSWRDRANQPQHF	TGTGCCAGCAGCTGGCGGGACAGGGCAAATCAGCCCCAGCATTTT
TRBV5-5	-	-	TRBJ1-5	CASSVGGQHNQPQHF	TGTGCCAGCAGCGTGGGGGGGCAGCACAATCAGCCCCAGCATTTT
TRBV3-1/TRBV3-2	-	-	TRBJ1-1	CASSQGARANTEAFF	TGTGCCAGCAGCCAAGGGGCCAGGGCGAACACTGAAGCTTTCTTT
TRBV5-8	-	-	TRBJ1-2	CASSLATGTGYTF	TGTGCCAGCAGCTTGGCCACAGGGACAGGCTACACCTTC
TRBV9	few	-	TRBJ1-2	CASSVTGMGGYTF	TGTGCCAGCAGCGTAACAGGAATGGGAGGCTACACCTTC
TRBV9	-	-	TRBJ1-2	CASSPTPFGGHGYTF	TGTGCCAGCAGCCCAACACCCTTCGGAGGTCATGGCTACACCTTC
TRBV5-4	-	-	TRBJ2-7	CASSFQGYEQYF	TGTGCCAGCAGCTTCCAGGGTTACGAGCAGTACTTC
TRBV5-6	once	TRBD1	TRBJ2-7	CASSPWTGGNEQYF	TGTGCCAGCAGCCCCTGGACAGGGGGCAACGAGCAGTACTTC
TRBV11-2	once	-	TRBJ2-7	CASSSTTGRGYEQYF	TGTGCCAGCAGCTCTACGACAGGTCGGGGCTACGAGCAGTACTTC
TRBV27	-	TRBD1	TRBJ1-1	CASSQDRAGVAFF	TGTGCCAGCAGTCAGGACAGGGCCGGCGTGGCTTTCTTT
TRBV28	-	-	TRBJ1-2	CASSRSAGGGRYGYTF	TGTGCCAGCAGCCGGTCGGCGGGGGGAGGACGCTATGGCTACACCTTC
TRBV6-5	-	-	TRBJ1-5	CASSPGQTNQPQHF	TGTGCCAGCAGTCCAGGACAGACCAATCAGCCCCAGCATTTT
TRBV4-2	-	-	TRBJ1-6	CASSQDRYFNNSPLHF	TGTGCCAGCAGCCAAGATCGGTATTTCAATAATTCACCCCTCCACTTT
TRBV7-9	-	-	TRBJ1-5	CASSFDLGGAQHF	TGTGCCAGCAGCTTCGATCTTGGAGGGGCCCAGCATTTT
TRBV11-2	-	TRBD1	TRBJ1-1	CASSQLTGDAFF	TGTGCCAGCAGCCAACTAACAGGGGACGCTTTCTTT
TRBV7-3	-	TRBD1	TRBJ2-1	CASSPEVGTGYNEQFF	TGTGCCAGCAGCCCAGAAGTCGGGACAGGATACAATGAGCAGTTCTTC
TRBV9	-	TRBD1	TRBJ2-1	CASSVTDRIDNEQFF	TGTGCCAGCAGCGTAACGGACAGGATCGACAATGAGCAGTTCTTC
TRBV19	-	-	TRBJ2-2	CASSRSPGYAGELFF	TGTGCCAGTAGTAGGAGCCCGGGTTACGCCGGGGAGCTGTTTTTT
TRBV5-8	-	-	TRBJ2-7	CATIRAGWYEQYF	TGTGCCACCATCCGAGCCGGGTGGTACGAGCAGTACTTC
TRBV28	-	TRBD1	TRBJ1-2	CASSGTDIPYGYTF	TGTGCCAGCAGCGGGACAGACATCCCATATGGCTACACCTTC
TRBV7-9	-	TRBD1	TRBJ1-1	CASSTAMDRGQENEAFF	TGTGCCAGCAGCACAGCCATGGATAGGGGACAGGAGAATGAAGCTTTCTTT
TRBV28	-	TRBD2	TRBJ2-4	CASSSFSGAGNIQYF	TGTGCCAGCAGTTCTTTTAGCGGGGCGGGGAACATTCAGTACTTC
TRBV5-6	-	TRBD1	TRBJ1-6	CASSYRGSSYNSPLHF	TGTGCCAGCAGCTACAGGGGGAGCTCCTATAATTCACCCCTCCACTTT
TRBV2	-	TRBD1	TRBJ1-5	CASSFRQGHQPQHF	TGTGCCAGCAGTTTCCGACAGGGACATCAGCCCCAGCATTTT
TRBV7-9	-	-	TRBJ2-7	CASSLGRGYEQYF	TGTGCCAGCAGCTTAGGTCGCGGATACGAGCAGTACTTC
TRBV29-1	-	-	TRBJ1-1	CSVELARLNTEAFF	TGCAGCGTTGAGCTGGCTCGCCTGAACACTGAAGCTTTCTTT
TRBV7-9	-	-	TRBJ1-1	CASSSRRASTEAFF	TGTGCCAGCAGCTCACGGCGGGCGAGCACTGAAGCTTTCTTT
TRBV28	-	TRBD1	TRBJ1-6	CASTFSGGSSPLHF	TGTGCCAGCACCTTCTCAGGGGGTAGTTCACCCCTCCACTTT
TRBV19	few	TRBD1	TRBJ2-2	CASSLLTGASGELFF	TGTGCCAGTAGCCTTCTTACAGGGGCCAGTGGGGAGCTGTTTTTT
TRBV5-6	-	TRBD2	TRBJ2-5	CASSLGPTSGRVQETQYF	TGTGCCAGCAGCTTGGGACCAACTAGCGGGAGGGTCCAAGAGACCCAGTACTTC
TRBV2	-	-	TRBJ1-1	CASISGRSNTEAFF	TGTGCCAGCATATCAGGGAGGTCGAACACTGAAGCTTTCTTT
TRBV9	-	TRBD2	TRBJ2-5	CASSVAKTSGNQETQYF	TGTGCCAGCAGCGTAGCTAAAACTAGCGGGAATCAAGAGACCCAGTACTTC
TRBV19	-	-	TRBJ1-5	CASSLRDSYSNQPQHF	TGTGCCAGTAGTCTCCGGGACTCTTATAGCAATCAGCCCCAGCATTTT
TRBV9	-	TRBD1	TRBJ1-5	CASSVGVGTAQPQHF	TGTGCCAGCAGCGTCGGGGTAGGGACAGCTCAGCCCCAGCATTTT
TRBV6-1	-	-	TRBJ1-6	CASSEYGLVEPLHF	TGTGCCAGCAGTGAATACGGACTCGTGGAACCCCTCCACTTT
TRBV7-3	-	-	TRBJ2-3	CASSPGWLADTQYF	TGTGCCAGCAGCCCCGGTTGGCTAGCAGATACGCAGTATTTT
TRBV2	-	TRBD2	TRBJ2-7	CASTYSGVRNEQYF	TGTGCCAGCACCTATAGCGGGGTCCGAAACGAGCAGTACTTC
TRBV5-1	-	-	TRBJ2-1	CASSLGLATYNEQFF	TGCGCCAGCAGCTTGGGGCTAGCGACGTACAATGAGCAGTTCTTC
TRBV6-5	-	-	TRBJ1-2	CATLKPRGHRGYTF	TGTGCCACCCTGAAACCCCGGGGACACCGGGGCTACACCTTC